This T cell receptor beta chain was captured in a study of blood T cell repertoires in COVID-19. This CDR3 is built from 14 residues. Germline loops: CDR1 SGDLS, CDR2 YYNGEE. J lost 2 bases, V lost 4 bases, and 6 bases had no gene match. Clones were read by immunoSEQ multiplex PCR, and TCRdb kept only the in-frame ones, dropping some. The sample lists about 180,000 clones; about nine tenths were seen once. The TCR was taken from a young woman with acute or convalescent COVID-19. Specimen: peripheral blood. The chain couples TRBV9 to TRBJ2-7, with 7 bases lining up with TRBD2. The CDR3 region has the DNA TGTGCCAGCAGCCTAGCGGACATCCCCTACGAGCAGTACTTC. Translating gives CASSLADIPYEQYF.